The 27 T cell receptor beta chains below all came from one sample that was sequenced in a study of T cells in localized non-small cell lung cancer. Using immunoSEQ multiplex PCR, the repertoire was profiled, and TCRdb retains in-frame clones only, with some absent. The sample contains 55,000 to 65,000 clones, approximately 90% of which appear only once. Sample: peripheral blood, taken before any cancer treatment. All receptors come from a man aged 35-69 years with stage I squamous cell lung carcinoma.

As for this clone: Distinct nucleotide sequences in the sample also encode this CDR3. The chain is built from TRBV19 and TRBJ1-1; the D is unclear. The CDR3 length is 13 residues. Trimming took 9 bases from V and 4 from J, leaving 15 bases between them. Looked up from germline, CDR1 is LNHDA and CDR2 is SQIVND (reference sequence). CDR3 in DNA: TGTGCCAGCGCTAACTGGGAGGCCACTGAAGCTTTCTTT. It codes for CASANWEATEAFF.

This clone turned up a few times. DNA for the CDR3: TGCGCCAGCAGCTTATACCGCGAGGACACTGAAGCTTTCTTT. Its protein is CASSLYREDTEAFF. The chain combines TRBV5-1 with TRBJ1-1, with unresolved D. Germline loops: CDR1 SGHRS, CDR2 YFSETQ. CDR3 length: 14 amino acids. Trimming cost V 2 bases and J 3 bases, with 11 bases left between them.

The rearrangement joins TRBV5-4 to TRBJ2-5; a weak D match, TRBD1 (5 bases). V lost 0 bases and J lost 5, with 14 bases in between. CDR1 and CDR2 from the germline V gene are SGHNT and YYREEE (reference sequence). This CDR3 has 15 amino acids. The CDR3 sequence is CASSLEGSRGETQYF. Here the CDR3 DNA reads TGTGCCAGCAGCTTGGAGGGGTCCCGCGGTGAGACCCAGTACTTC.

The genes are TRBV2 and TRBJ1-1; no definite D call. The CDR3 is 13 residues long. V lost 6 bases to trimming and J lost 3 bases, with 11 bases between them. Germline assignment: CDR1 SNHLY and CDR2 FYNNEI. This chain's CDR3 is CASRGTTYTEAFF. The CDR3 DNA reads as TGTGCCAGCAGGGGTACAACATACACTGAAGCTTTCTTT.

The rearrangement uses TRBV2 and TRBJ1-1; D unclear. V lost 5 bases to trimming and J lost 0 bases, with 7 bases between them. The CDR3 length is 13 residues. Per the germline V gene, CDR1 is SNHLY and CDR2 is FYNNEI. CDR3 bases: TGTGCCAGCAGTCTTGGCTTGAACACTGAAGCTTTCTTT. This translates into CASSLGLNTEAFF.

The chain joins TRBV11-3 to TRBJ1-2; D might be TRBD1 (5 bases). The germline gives CDR1 SGHNT, CDR2 YENEEA. Trimming shortened V by 3 bases and J by 2 bases, and 10 bases separated the two germline ends. The CDR3 is 14 amino acids. In DNA form, the CDR3 reads TGTGCCAGCAGCTTCGACAGCTTGAACTATGGCTACACCTTC. Residues: CASSFDSLNYGYTF.

The chain carries TRBV7-2 and TRBJ1-2, with a tentative D call TRBD1 (6 bases). Per germline, CDR1 SGHTA and CDR2 FQGNSA. The germline V and J ends were trimmed by 6 bases and 5 bases, with 13 bases remaining between them. The CDR3 totals 13 residues. The CDR3 nucleotides are TGTGCCAGCAGTGACCTCAGGGGTTATGGCTACACCTTC. As protein: CASSDLRGYGYTF.

The chain combines TRBV2 with TRBJ2-2, with TRBD2 matching 8 bases. CDR1 is SNHLY and CDR2 is FYNNEI in the germline V gene. The CDR3 totals 15 residues. With V trimmed by 8 bases and J by 1 base, 6 bases remained unmatched. The DNA of the CDR3 is TGTGCCAGCGGGATAGCGGGGCTGAACACCGGGGAGCTGTTTTTT. The encoded protein is CASGIAGLNTGELFF.

The rearrangement links TRBV5-1 to TRBJ1-4; the D gene is possibly TRBD1 (6 bases). This CDR3 region has 16 residues. Trimming removed 4 bases from V and 4 bases from J, with 17 bases in between. CDR1 and CDR2 from the germline V gene are SGHRS and YFSETQ. The CDR3 spells CASSGGTGSNNEKLFF. The CDR3 DNA follows: TGCGCCAGCAGCGGAGGTACAGGGTCCAATAATGAAAAACTGTTTTTT.

This chain links TRBV4-3 with TRBJ1-1; D gene unclear. V was pared by 4 bases and J by 4 bases, with 13 bases between. The CDR3 length is 14 residues. The germline gives CDR1 LGHNA, CDR2 YSLEER. The CDR3 DNA follows: TGCGCCAGCAGCCGGACCTCGGTTAGCACTGAAGCTTTCTTT. Its translation is CASSRTSVSTEAFF.

This chain links TRBV5-8 with TRBJ1-5, with a possible D match to TRBD1 (6 bases). Trimming shortened V by 5 bases and J by 0 bases, and 12 bases separated the two germline ends. This CDR3 is built from 15 residues. Germline V CDR1 and CDR2: SGHTS, YDEGEE. CDR3 bases: TGTGCCAGCAGTATACAGGGATATAGCAATCAGCCCCAGCATTTT. The encoded protein is CASSIQGYSNQPQHF. The variable domain in full, completed from reference TRBV5-8 and TRBJ1-5, reads EAGVTQSPTHLIKTRGQQATLRCSPISGHTSVYWYQQALGLGLQFLLWYDEGEERNRGNFPPRFSGRQFPNYSSELNVNALELEDSALYLCASSIQGYSNQPQHFGDGTRLSIL.

The rearrangement links TRBV19 to TRBJ2-7; D is unresolved. The CDR3 is 15 amino acids. Trimming removed 3 bases from V and 3 bases from J, with 15 bases in between. Germline CDR1 reads LNHDA; CDR2 reads SQIVND (reference sequence). For the CDR3, the DNA is TGTGCCAGTAGTATCGAGACCGGTAGTGGCTACGAGCAGTACTTC. This codes for CASSIETGSGYEQYF.

The chain has TRBV18 and TRBJ2-3, with 11 bases matching TRBD2. The V gene end was trimmed by 4 bases and the J gene end by 3 bases; junction bases not matched to a gene: 9. Germline V gene lookup returns CDR1 KGHSH and CDR2 LQKENI. There are 17 residues in the CDR3. CDR3 residues: CASSHRTSGRGTDTQYF. In DNA, the CDR3 is TGTGCCAGCTCACACCGGACTAGCGGGCGGGGAACAGATACGCAGTATTTT. Filled out from reference TRBV18 and TRBJ2-3, the complete variable domain reads NAGVMQNPRHLVRRRGQEARLRCSPMKGHSHVYWYRQLPEEGLKFMVYLQKENIIDESGMPKERFSAEFPKEGPSILRIQQVVRGDSAAYFCASSHRTSGRGTDTQYFGPGTRLTVL.

V and J are TRBV4-2 and TRBJ1-1, with D maybe TRBD1 (6 bases). The germline gives CDR1 LGHNA, CDR2 YNFKEQ. The CDR3 loop spans 16 amino acids. Trimming cost V 5 bases and J 5 bases, with 21 bases left between them. The CDR3 loop is CASSETSQGGITEAFF. DNA of the CDR3: TGTGCCAGCAGCGAAACCTCACAGGGAGGTATTACTGAAGCTTTCTTT.

V usage is TRBV10-3 and J usage is TRBJ2-5; tentative D call: TRBD2 (5 bases). CDR3 length: 13 amino acids. Trimming removed 7 bases from V and 4 bases from J, with 13 bases in between. Germline V lookup: CDR1 ENHRY, CDR2 SYGVKD. The CDR3 bases are TGTGCCATCAATCCCGGGAACGCAGAGACCCAGTACTTC. It translates to CAINPGNAETQYF.

The chain couples TRBV7-9 to TRBJ2-7; D not certain. Looked up from germline, CDR1 is SEHNR and CDR2 is FQNEAQ (reference sequence). CDR3 length: 12 residues. The V gene lost 5 bases and the J gene lost 4 bases, with 9 bases spanning the gap. CDR3 DNA: TGTGCCAGCAGCCGTGACGGTTACGAGCAGTACTTC. Its protein product is CASSRDGYEQYF. Full variable domain (missing parts from reference TRBV7-9 and TRBJ2-7): DTGVSQNPRHKITKRGQNVTFRCDPISEHNRLYWYRQTLGQGPEFLTYFQNEAQLEKSRLLSDRFSAERPKGSFSTLEIQRTEQGDSAMYLCASSRDGYEQYFGPGTRLTVT.

The rearrangement joins TRBV18 to TRBJ2-1; D ambiguous. Germline assignment: CDR1 KGHSH and CDR2 LQKENI. The CDR3 runs to 12 residues. V lost 2 bases and J 13 bases, leaving 12 bases between the germline ends. This CDR3 reads CASSPALPSQFF. CDR3 nucleotide sequence: TGTGCCAGCTCACCAGCTCTCCCGTCTCAGTTCTTC.

The genes are TRBV19 and TRBJ1-5; D possibly corresponds to TRBD1 (6 bases). Trimming shortened V by 8 bases and J by 6 bases, and 14 bases separated the two germline ends. The CDR3 consists of 13 residues. Germline values: CDR1 LNHDA, CDR2 SQIVND (reference sequence). CDR3 nucleotide sequence: TGTGCCAGTGGGGGGGCAGGGAGTCAGCCCCAGCATTTT. It is translated as CASGGAGSQPQHF.

The V call is TRBV9, the J call TRBJ1-3; no reliable D call. The CDR3 extends over 12 amino acids. From germline, CDR1 is SGDLS and CDR2 YYNGEE. The V end was cut by 0 bases, the J end by 7 bases, with 5 bases between. In nucleotides, the CDR3 is TGTGCCAGCAGCGTAGTAGAGAACACCATATATTTT. Its protein is CASSVVENTIYF.

A single count supports this clone. V and J are TRBV7-3 and TRBJ1-2, with D possibly TRBD1 on 6 matching bases. The V end lost 5 bases, the J end lost 6 bases, and 13 bases lay between the germline ends. CDR1 is SGHTA and CDR2 is FQGTGA in the germline V gene. The CDR3 length is 13 residues. The CDR3 DNA follows: TGTGCCAGCAGCCCAACCGGACAGCATGGCTACACCTTC. Amino acids: CASSPTGQHGYTF.

This clone has a handful of counts. V gene TRBV5-1 combines with J gene TRBJ1-1, with D perhaps TRBD1 (5 bases). The germline V and J ends were trimmed by 5 bases and 4 bases, with 21 bases remaining between them. The CDR3 has 16 residues. Germline V gene lookup returns CDR1 SGHRS and CDR2 YFSETQ. The CDR3 sequence is CASSEGEGGSGTEAFF. In nucleotides, the CDR3 is TGCGCCAGCAGTGAAGGGGAAGGAGGTTCTGGCACTGAAGCTTTCTTT.

This chain connects TRBV4-1 to TRBJ2-7, with 8 bases identical to TRBD1. V was clipped by 1 base and J by 7 bases; unmatched bases: 6. CDR1 and CDR2 from the germline V gene are MGHRA and YSYEKL. This CDR3 is built from 14 residues. CDR3 sequence reads: CASSQAPDRVEQYF. Here the CDR3 DNA reads TGCGCCAGCAGCCAAGCGCCGGACAGGGTGGAGCAGTACTTC.

Worth noting for this clone: The junction departs from germline at one end; a sequencing error may be responsible. The DNA of the CDR3 is TGTGCCAGCAGTATCCCCCCGGGGGGAGGAAACAATGAGCAGATCTTC. Translation: CASSIPPGGGNNEQIF. The chain has TRBV28 and TRBJ2-1, with 7 bases that match TRBD2. This CDR3 is 16 amino acids long. In germline, CDR1 is MDHEN, CDR2 SYDVKM.

The chain joins TRBV19 to TRBJ2-7, with 11 nucleotides matching TRBD2. Trimming at V came to 4 bases and at J to 5 bases, leaving 4 bases not matched to a gene. The CDR3 runs 14 residues. The V gene's germline CDR1 is LNHDA and CDR2 SQIVND (reference sequence). CDR3 DNA sequence: TGTGCCAGTAGTACTAGCGGGAGGAGGAACGAGCAGTACTTC. Encoded protein: CASSTSGRRNEQYF.

On this clone: Other DNA sequences in this specimen translate into the identical CDR3. J is TRBJ2-3 and V is TRBV7-9; D remains unclear. The V end lost 1 base, the J end lost 1 base, and 3 bases lay between the germline ends. The CDR3 loop spans 13 amino acids. From germline, CDR1 is SEHNR and CDR2 FQNEAQ (reference sequence). The CDR3 reads CASSLVGTDTQYF. CDR3 coding DNA: TGTGCCAGCAGCTTAGTGGGCACAGATACGCAGTATTTT. The complete variable domain, with remaining parts taken from reference TRBV7-9 and TRBJ2-3, reads DTGVSQNPRHKITKRGQNVTFRCDPISEHNRLYWYRQTLGQGPEFLTYFQNEAQLEKSRLLSDRFSAERPKGSFSTLEIQRTEQGDSAMYLCASSLVGTDTQYFGPGTRLTVL.

V gene TRBV28 combines with J gene TRBJ2-3; D is perhaps TRBD1 (5 bases). V shed 3 bases and J shed 5 bases, with 6 bases lying between them. The germline V gene has CDR1 MDHEN and CDR2 SYDVKM. CDR3 length: 12 residues. In nucleotides, the CDR3 is TGTGCCAGCAGTTTTCAGGGAGATACGCAGTATTTT. Translation gives CASSFQGDTQYF.

This clone has only one observation. This sequence joins TRBV28 and TRBJ2-3; 8 nucleotides match TRBD1. The CDR3 has 15 amino acids. In germline, CDR1 is MDHEN, CDR2 SYDVKM. The J segment lost 5 bases and the V segment lost 6 bases, leaving 10 bases of the junction unmatched. CDR3 loop: CASSSLDRERDTQYF. The CDR3 region has the DNA TGTGCCAGCAGCTCATTGGACAGGGAGCGAGATACGCAGTATTTT.